The clone carrying this T cell receptor (beta chain) was recorded once. This entry comes from a study of CD8 T cells in Susac syndrome. An amount of RNA that ranged from 0.5 to 1 ug was reverse transcribed with random hexamers. TCRdb reanalysed the immunoSEQ multiplex PCR reads using MiXCR and keeps one entry per CDR3 protein. The sample lists approximately 46,000 distinct CDR3 sequences; nearly 95% were seen once. Per the germline V gene, CDR1 is WSHSY and CDR2 is SAAADI. The CDR3 spans 14 residues. V dropped 5 bases and J dropped 3 bases, with 14 bases sitting between them. This TCR came from a human donor in good health. The rearrangement joins TRBV10-2 to TRBJ2-7, with D perhaps matching TRBD1 (6 bases). The specimen sequenced was CD8+ T cells from PBMCs. CDR3 sequence: CASSRDTLDYEQYF. The CDR3 nucleotides are TGCGCCAGCAGTCGGGACACCCTAGACTACGAGCAGTACTTC.